Below, 19 T cell receptor beta chains from the same sample are listed, as sequenced in a study of human T cells and chemical hapten exposure. TCRdb reprocessed the RACE reads via MiXCR and lists one record per CDR3 protein. The repertoire holds roughly 52,000 distinct CDR3 sequences, 11% seen once, with around 2% in the top ten. Time point: patch test 1, 2 weeks after DPC sensitization. This sample's treatment: therapeutic diphenylcyclopropenone sensitization with weekly scalp DPC. The starting material, unfractionated whole blood, was used for total RNA extraction. The specimen comprised whole blood, sampled in connection with sensitization to the hapten diphenylcyclopropenone (DPC). The receptors stem from a woman in her thirties or forties with alopecia areata. Some clones in this sample may be carry-over from other donors' samples.

This clonotype came up many times. The chain carries TRBV7-8 and TRBJ1-1; D unresolved. V was cut by 1 base and J by 1 base, with 7 bases left in between. Germline assignment: CDR1 SGHVS and CDR2 FQNEAQ. The length of the CDR3 is 14 residues. The CDR3 DNA sequence: TGTGCCAGCAGCTTAGTATCAGGGAACACTGAAGCTTTCTTT. Its translation: CASSLVSGNTEAFF.

This clonotype was seen more than once but under ten times. V usage is TRBV10-3 and J usage is TRBJ2-1; D gene uncertain. V lost 3 bases to trimming and J lost 6 bases, with 3 bases between them. The CDR3 runs to 11 residues. Germline assignment: CDR1 ENHRY and CDR2 SYGVKD. The CDR3, as DNA: TGTGCCATCAGTGACCTCAATGAGCAGTTCTTC. The encoded protein is CAISDLNEQFF.

V and J are TRBV7-9 and TRBJ2-7; no clear D. Germline V gene sequence: CDR1 SEHNR, CDR2 FQNEAQ (reference sequence). The CDR3 has 12 amino acids. V was pared by 5 bases and J by 10 bases, with 15 bases between. The CDR3 DNA sequence: TGTGCCAGCAGCCCCGGCAATCCACCTCAGTACTTC. It encodes CASSPGNPPQYF.

This clonotype was counted a few times. The chain carries TRBV3-1 and TRBJ1-4; D gene ambiguous. This CDR3 spans 13 amino acids. The ends were cut back, 5 bases at V and 5 bases at J, with 9 bases in the middle. From germline, CDR1 is LGHDT and CDR2 YNNKEL (reference sequence). The CDR3 is CASSSGENEKLFF. CDR3 DNA sequence: TGTGCCAGCAGCTCCGGGGAGAATGAAAAACTGTTTTTT.

This clonotype was recorded many times. V is TRBV7-9 and J is TRBJ1-4; 7 bases are shared with TRBD1. Per the germline V gene, CDR1 is SEHNR and CDR2 is FQNEAQ (reference sequence). The CDR3 runs 14 residues. Germline trimming cut 5 bases from V and 3 bases from J; bases unmatched to any gene: 3. For the CDR3, the DNA is TGTGCCAGCAGCGACGGGACAGCTAATGAAAAACTGTTTTTT. As protein: CASSDGTANEKLFF.

This clonotype was seen a few times. V usage is TRBV12-3 or TRBV12-4 and J usage is TRBJ2-1; tentative D call: TRBD1 (6 bases). Trimming stripped 2 bases from V and 8 bases from J, with 16 bases between. The CDR3 runs 15 residues. This CDR3 is CASSLRRDTLHEQFF. CDR3 nucleotides: TGTGCCAGCAGTTTAAGACGGGACACCCTTCATGAGCAGTTCTTC.

The chain is built from TRBV3-1 and TRBJ2-7, with D perhaps TRBD1 (7 bases). V was pared by 1 base and J by 3 bases, with 10 bases between. Germline V gives CDR1 LGHDT, CDR2 YNNKEL (reference sequence). This CDR3 is 14 amino acids long. The CDR3 spells CASSQVQGGYEQYF. CDR3 coding DNA: TGTGCCAGCAGCCAAGTTCAGGGGGGCTACGAGCAGTACTTC.

The chain combines TRBV4-1 with TRBJ1-5; a possible D gene is TRBD1 (6 bases). The germline V gene encodes CDR1 MGHRA and CDR2 YSYEKL. This CDR3 has 15 residues. V was trimmed by 2 bases and J by 0 bases, leaving 8 bases between them. The CDR3 bases are TGCGCCAGCAGCCAATTACAGGGTAGCAATCAGCCCCAGCATTTT. Its translation is CASSQLQGSNQPQHF.

The chain couples TRBV29-1 to TRBJ1-1; a weak D match, TRBD1 (6 bases). This CDR3 spans 14 amino acids. The germline V gene has CDR1 SQVTM and CDR2 ANQGSEA. V lost 4 bases and J 2 bases, leaving 14 bases between the germline ends. CDR3 in DNA: TGCAGCGTTGGGCGGGGGCACCTAAACACTGAAGCTTTCTTT. Amino acid sequence: CSVGRGHLNTEAFF.

The V and J genes are TRBV3-1 and TRBJ1-1; D is possibly TRBD1 (5 bases). The CDR3 loop spans 17 amino acids. Trimming shortened V by 1 base and J by 4 bases, and 19 bases separated the two germline ends. Germline CDR1 and CDR2: LGHDT and YNNKEL (reference sequence). This chain's CDR3 is CASSQVSDPRGRTEAFF. CDR3 bases: TGTGCCAGCAGCCAAGTGTCGGACCCCCGGGGACGCACTGAAGCTTTCTTT.

Ten or more counts support this clonotype. This chain joins TRBV7-6 and TRBJ1-1; the D is unclear. Germline CDR1 SGHVS, CDR2 FNYEAQ. Between the trimmed V and J ends, which lost 4 bases and 7 bases, there was a span of 13 bases. CDR3 length: 13 amino acids. CDR3 residues: CASSSDTNLEAFF. DNA of the CDR3: TGTGCCAGCAGCTCGGATACGAACCTTGAAGCTTTCTTT. The full variable domain, rest sourced from reference TRBV7-6 and TRBJ1-1, is GAGVSQSPRYKVTKRGQDVALRCDPISGHVSLYWYRQALGQGPEFLTYFNYEAQQDKSGLPNDRFSAERPEGSISTLTIQRTEQRDSAMYRCASSSDTNLEAFFGQGTRLTVV.

The chain has TRBV20-1 and TRBJ1-4, with 11 positions matching TRBD1. The ends lost 6 bases at V and 11 bases at J; junction bases unmatched: 11. CDR1 and CDR2 (germline): DFQATT, SNEGSKA (reference sequence). The CDR3 runs 14 residues. The CDR3 DNA sequence: TGCAGTGCAAGGCTGGACAGGGGGCGTTATAAACTGTTTTTT. It yields the protein CSARLDRGRYKLFF.

The CDR3 loop is CSARGVGPGTEAFF. The DNA for the CDR3 is TGCAGTGCTAGAGGGGTAGGCCCGGGCACTGAAGCTTTCTTT. This sequence joins TRBV20-1 and TRBJ1-1; no definite D call. CDR1 DFQATT and CDR2 SNEGSKA come from the germline V gene (reference sequence). CDR3 length: 14 residues. Trimming removed 1 base from V and 4 bases from J, with 13 bases in between.

This clonotype was found many times. The chain couples TRBV7-6 to TRBJ1-4, with D tentatively TRBD1 (6 bases). Trimming took 6 bases from V and 0 from J, leaving 20 bases between them. Looked up from germline, CDR1 is SGHVS and CDR2 is FNYEAQ. There are 18 residues in the CDR3. As DNA, the CDR3 is TGTGCCAGCAGTCCCGAAGGCAGGGGAAGCTCAACTAATGAAAAACTGTTTTTT. It encodes CASSPEGRGSSTNEKLFF.

Many counts were recorded for this clonotype. The J gene is TRBJ2-4, the V gene TRBV2; TRBD1 matches 8 bases. Germline V CDR1 and CDR2: SNHLY, FYNNEI. After removal of 1 base from V and 7 bases from J, the junction contained 3 bases not matched to a gene. This CDR3 has 14 amino acids. The CDR3 bases are TGTGCCAGCAGTGAAGGGACAGGGAGGAACATTCAGTACTTC. Its translation: CASSEGTGRNIQYF.

V usage is TRBV19 and J usage is TRBJ1-2; 7 bases map to TRBD1. The CDR3 spans 12 residues. V gave up 8 bases and J gave up 6 bases; unmatched junction bases: 6. Germline-derived CDR1 and CDR2 are LNHDA and SQIVND (reference sequence). The CDR3 coding sequence is TGTGCCAGTCGCGACAGGGTCAATGGCTACACCTTC. This translates into CASRDRVNGYTF.

Only a few counts were recorded for this clonotype. The CDR3 region has the DNA TGTGCCAGCAGCTCCGCAGGAGTTCAAGAGACCCAGTACTTC. It specifies CASSSAGVQETQYF. The chain couples TRBV11-2 to TRBJ2-5; D remains unclear. Deletions cut 4 bases from V and 2 bases from J, with 11 bases between. Per the germline V gene, CDR1 is SGHAT and CDR2 is FQNNGV. This CDR3 is built from 14 residues.

V usage is TRBV5-5 and J usage is TRBJ2-7; possible D gene TRBD2, 6 bases. V lost 4 bases and J 4 bases, leaving 21 bases between the germline ends. This CDR3 is built from 16 residues. Germline loops: CDR1 SGHKS, CDR2 YYEKEE (reference sequence). The CDR3 spells CASSPVGGPLSYEQYF. The CDR3 DNA follows: TGTGCCAGCAGCCCCGTGGGGGGACCCCTATCGTACGAGCAGTACTTC.

The V call is TRBV12-3 or TRBV12-4, the J call TRBJ2-3; D ambiguous. CDR3 size: 12 residues. Trimming shortened V by 2 bases and J by 10 bases, and 10 bases separated the two germline ends. DNA of the CDR3: TGTGCCAGCAGTTTACTCGAAAGTGCGCAGTATTTT. Translating gives CASSLLESAQYF.